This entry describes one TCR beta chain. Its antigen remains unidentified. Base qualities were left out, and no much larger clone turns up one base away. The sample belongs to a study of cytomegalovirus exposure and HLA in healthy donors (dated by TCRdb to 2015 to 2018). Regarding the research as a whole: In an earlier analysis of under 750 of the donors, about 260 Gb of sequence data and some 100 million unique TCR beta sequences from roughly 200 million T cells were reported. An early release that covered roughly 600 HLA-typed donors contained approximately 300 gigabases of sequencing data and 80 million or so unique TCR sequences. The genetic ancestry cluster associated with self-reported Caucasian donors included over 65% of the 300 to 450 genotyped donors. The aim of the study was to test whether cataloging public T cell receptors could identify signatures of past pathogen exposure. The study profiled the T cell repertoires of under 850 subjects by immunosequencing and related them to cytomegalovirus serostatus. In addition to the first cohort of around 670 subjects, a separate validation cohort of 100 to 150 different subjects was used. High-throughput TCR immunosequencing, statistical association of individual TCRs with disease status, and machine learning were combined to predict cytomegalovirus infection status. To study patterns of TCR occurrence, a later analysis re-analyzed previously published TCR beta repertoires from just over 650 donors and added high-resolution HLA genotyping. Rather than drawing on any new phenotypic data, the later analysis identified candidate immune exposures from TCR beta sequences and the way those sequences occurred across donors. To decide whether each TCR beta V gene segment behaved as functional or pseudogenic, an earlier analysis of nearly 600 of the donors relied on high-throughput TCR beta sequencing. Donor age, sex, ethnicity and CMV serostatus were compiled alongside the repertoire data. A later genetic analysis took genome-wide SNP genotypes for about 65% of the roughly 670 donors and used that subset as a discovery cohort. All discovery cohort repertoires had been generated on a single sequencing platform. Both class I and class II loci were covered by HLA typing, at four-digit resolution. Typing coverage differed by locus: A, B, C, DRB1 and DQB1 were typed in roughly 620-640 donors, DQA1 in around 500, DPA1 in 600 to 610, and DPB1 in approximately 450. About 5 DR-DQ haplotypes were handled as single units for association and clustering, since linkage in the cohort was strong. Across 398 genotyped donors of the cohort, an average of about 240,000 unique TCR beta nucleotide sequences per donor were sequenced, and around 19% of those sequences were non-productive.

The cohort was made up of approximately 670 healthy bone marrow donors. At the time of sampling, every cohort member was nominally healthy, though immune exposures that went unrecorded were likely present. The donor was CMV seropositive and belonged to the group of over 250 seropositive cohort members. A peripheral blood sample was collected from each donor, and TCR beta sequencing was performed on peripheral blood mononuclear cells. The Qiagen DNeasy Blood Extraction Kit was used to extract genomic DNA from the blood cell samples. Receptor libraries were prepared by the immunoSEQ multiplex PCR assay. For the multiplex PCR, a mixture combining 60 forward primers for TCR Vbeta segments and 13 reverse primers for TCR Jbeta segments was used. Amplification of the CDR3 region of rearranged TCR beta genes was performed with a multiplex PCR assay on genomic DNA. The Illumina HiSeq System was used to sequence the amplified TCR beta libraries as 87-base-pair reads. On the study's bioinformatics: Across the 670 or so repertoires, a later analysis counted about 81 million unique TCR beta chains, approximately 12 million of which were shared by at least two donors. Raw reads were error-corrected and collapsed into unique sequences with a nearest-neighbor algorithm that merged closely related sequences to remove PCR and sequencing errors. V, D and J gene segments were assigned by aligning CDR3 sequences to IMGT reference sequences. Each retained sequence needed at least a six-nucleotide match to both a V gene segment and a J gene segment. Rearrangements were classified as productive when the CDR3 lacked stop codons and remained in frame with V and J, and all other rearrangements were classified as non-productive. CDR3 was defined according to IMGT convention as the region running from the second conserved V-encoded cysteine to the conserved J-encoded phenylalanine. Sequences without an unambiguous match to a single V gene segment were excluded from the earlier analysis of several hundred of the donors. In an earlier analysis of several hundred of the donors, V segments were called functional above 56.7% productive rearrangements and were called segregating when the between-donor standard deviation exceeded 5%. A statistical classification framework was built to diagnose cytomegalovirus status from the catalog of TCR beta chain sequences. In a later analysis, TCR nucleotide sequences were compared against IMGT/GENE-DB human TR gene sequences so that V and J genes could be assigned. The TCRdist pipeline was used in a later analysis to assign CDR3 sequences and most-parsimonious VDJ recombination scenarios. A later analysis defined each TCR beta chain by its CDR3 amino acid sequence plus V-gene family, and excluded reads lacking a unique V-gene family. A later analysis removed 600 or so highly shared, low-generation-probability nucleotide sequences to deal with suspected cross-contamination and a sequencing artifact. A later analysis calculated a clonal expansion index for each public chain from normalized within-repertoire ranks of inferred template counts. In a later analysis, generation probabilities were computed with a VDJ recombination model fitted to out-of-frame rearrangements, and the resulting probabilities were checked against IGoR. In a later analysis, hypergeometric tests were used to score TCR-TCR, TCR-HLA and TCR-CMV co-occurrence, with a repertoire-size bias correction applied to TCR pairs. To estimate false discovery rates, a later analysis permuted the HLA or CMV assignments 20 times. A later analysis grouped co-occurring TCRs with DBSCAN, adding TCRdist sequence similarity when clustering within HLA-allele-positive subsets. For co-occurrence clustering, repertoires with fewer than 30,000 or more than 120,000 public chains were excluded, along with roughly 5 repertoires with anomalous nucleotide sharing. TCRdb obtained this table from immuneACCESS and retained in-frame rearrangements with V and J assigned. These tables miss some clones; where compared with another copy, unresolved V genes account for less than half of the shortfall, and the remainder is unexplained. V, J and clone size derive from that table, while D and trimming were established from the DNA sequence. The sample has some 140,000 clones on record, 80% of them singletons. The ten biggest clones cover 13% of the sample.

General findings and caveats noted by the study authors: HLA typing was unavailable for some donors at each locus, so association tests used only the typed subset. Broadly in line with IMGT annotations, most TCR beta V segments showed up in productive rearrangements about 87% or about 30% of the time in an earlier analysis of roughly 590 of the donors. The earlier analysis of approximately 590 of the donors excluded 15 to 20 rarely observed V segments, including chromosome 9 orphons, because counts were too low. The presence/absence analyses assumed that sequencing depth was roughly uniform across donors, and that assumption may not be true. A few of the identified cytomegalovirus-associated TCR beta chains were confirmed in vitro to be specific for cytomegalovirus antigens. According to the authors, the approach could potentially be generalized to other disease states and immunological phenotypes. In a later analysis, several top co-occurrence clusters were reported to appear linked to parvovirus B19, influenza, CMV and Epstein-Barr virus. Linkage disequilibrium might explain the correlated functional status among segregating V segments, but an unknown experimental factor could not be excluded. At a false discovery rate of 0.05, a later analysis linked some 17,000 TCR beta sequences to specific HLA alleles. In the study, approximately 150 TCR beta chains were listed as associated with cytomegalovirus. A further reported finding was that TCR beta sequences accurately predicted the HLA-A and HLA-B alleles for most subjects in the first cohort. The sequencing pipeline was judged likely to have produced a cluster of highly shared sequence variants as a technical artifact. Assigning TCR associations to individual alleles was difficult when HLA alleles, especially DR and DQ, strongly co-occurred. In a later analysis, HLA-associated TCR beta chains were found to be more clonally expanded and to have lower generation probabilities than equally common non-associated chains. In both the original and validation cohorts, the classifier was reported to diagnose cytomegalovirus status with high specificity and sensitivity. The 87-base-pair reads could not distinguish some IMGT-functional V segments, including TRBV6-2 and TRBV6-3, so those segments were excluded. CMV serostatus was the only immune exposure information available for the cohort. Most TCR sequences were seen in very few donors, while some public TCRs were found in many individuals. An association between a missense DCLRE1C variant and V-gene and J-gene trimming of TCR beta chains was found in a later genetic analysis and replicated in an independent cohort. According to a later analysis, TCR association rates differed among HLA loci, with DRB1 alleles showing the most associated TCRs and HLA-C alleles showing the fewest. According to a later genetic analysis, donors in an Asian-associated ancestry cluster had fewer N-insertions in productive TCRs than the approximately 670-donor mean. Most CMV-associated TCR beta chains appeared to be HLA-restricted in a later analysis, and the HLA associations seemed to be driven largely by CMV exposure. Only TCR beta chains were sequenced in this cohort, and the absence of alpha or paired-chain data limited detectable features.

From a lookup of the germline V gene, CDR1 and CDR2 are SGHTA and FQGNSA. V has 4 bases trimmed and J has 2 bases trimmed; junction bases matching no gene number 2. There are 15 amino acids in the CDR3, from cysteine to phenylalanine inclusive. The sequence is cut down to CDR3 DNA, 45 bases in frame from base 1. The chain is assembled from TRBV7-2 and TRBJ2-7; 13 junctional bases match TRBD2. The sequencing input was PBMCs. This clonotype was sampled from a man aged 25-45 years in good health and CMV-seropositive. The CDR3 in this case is CASSSGLAGTYEQYF. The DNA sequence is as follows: TGTGCCAGCAGCTCGGGACTAGCGGGGACCTACGAGCAGTACTTC.